The 19 T cell receptor beta chains below were found in one sample sequenced in a study of T cells after yellow fever vaccination. TCRdb used MiXCR to reprocess the 5' RACE reads, holding one entry per CDR3 protein. The data hold a few hundred thousand distinct CDR3 sequences, with approximately 10% observed a single time. Here the sequenced sample was CD4+ T cells sorted from PBMCs, taken 5 days after the yellow fever booster vaccination. The receptors were gathered from a man aged 18 to 30 who received the YFV17D yellow fever vaccine.

There are a few counts of this clonotype. The CDR3 spells CSAGDRGQPGANVLTF. Written as DNA, the CDR3 is TGCAGTGCTGGGGACAGGGGCCAGCCCGGGGCCAACGTCCTGACTTTC. The chain carries TRBV20-1 and TRBJ2-6, with 10 positions matching TRBD1. Losses at the gene ends were 5 bases for V and 4 bases for J; bases not matched to a gene: 8. Per germline, CDR1 DFQATT and CDR2 SNEGSKA (reference sequence). The CDR3 is 16 residues long.

This clonotype was observed a handful of times. V and J are TRBV11-2 and TRBJ2-3; TRBD1 might be the D (5 bases). V lost 1 base, J lost 4 bases, and 12 bases lay in between. This CDR3 is 15 amino acids long. In germline, CDR1 is SGHAT, CDR2 FQNNGV. The CDR3 region has the DNA TGTGCCAGCAGCTTAGGATGGCAGGGTGCAGATACGCAGTATTTT. It is translated as CASSLGWQGADTQYF.

The table lists this clonotype with a few counts. V is TRBV9 and J is TRBJ2-1, with TRBD2 identical over 8 bases. Trimming cost V 0 bases and J 0 bases; bases outside gene matches: 5. The CDR3 runs 17 residues. Germline V lookup: CDR1 SGDLS, CDR2 YYNGEE. CDR3: CASSVVPSGSSYNEQFF. The CDR3 DNA is TGTGCCAGCAGCGTAGTTCCCAGCGGGAGCTCCTACAATGAGCAGTTCTTC.

CDR3 protein: CASSLGQGASQETQYF. CDR3 DNA: TGTGCCAGCAGCTTGGGACAGGGGGCCTCCCAAGAGACCCAGTACTTC. This sequence joins TRBV11-1 and TRBJ2-5; 12 nucleotides line up with TRBD1. The CDR3 spans 16 residues. V lost 3 bases, J lost 1 base, and 3 bases stayed unmatched. Per germline, CDR1 SGHAT and CDR2 FQDESV (reference sequence).

This chain uses TRBV28 with TRBJ2-3; D not certain. Looked up from germline, CDR1 is MDHEN and CDR2 is SYDVKM. CDR3 size: 14 residues. V lost 6 bases to trimming and J lost 0 bases, with 10 bases between them. The CDR3 is CASRKWRSTDTQYF. The CDR3 region has the DNA TGTGCCAGCAGGAAGTGGCGTAGCACAGATACGCAGTATTTT. The full variable domain, completed using reference TRBV28 and TRBJ2-3, is DVKVTQSSRYLVKRTGEKVFLECVQDMDHENMFWYRQDPGLGLRLIYFSYDVKMKEKGDIPEGYSVSREKKERFSLILESASTNQTSMYLCASRKWRSTDTQYFGPGTRLTVL.

The V and J genes are TRBV12-3 or TRBV12-4 and TRBJ2-1, with a possible D match to TRBD2 (6 bases). The CDR3 sequence is 14 residues long. Trimming left V 3 bases short and J 8 bases short, with 14 bases between. The CDR3 region is CASSFWRGGDEQFF. The CDR3 region has the DNA TGTGCCAGCAGTTTCTGGCGGGGAGGTGATGAGCAGTTCTTC.

The chain couples TRBV5-5 to TRBJ2-7; D uncertain. From germline, CDR1 is SGHKS and CDR2 YYEKEE (reference sequence). The CDR3 has 13 amino acids. V lost 3 bases and J lost 0, with 7 bases in between. DNA of the CDR3: TGTGCCAGCAGCTCTATAAGCTCCTACGAGCAGTACTTC. This encodes CASSSISSYEQYF.

The rearrangement joins TRBV7-3 to TRBJ2-1, with 11 positions matching TRBD2. The CDR3 extends over 15 amino acids. V shed 1 base and J 6 bases; nucleotides not matched to a gene: 2. CDR1 is SGHTA and CDR2 is FQGTGA in the germline V gene. CDR3: CASSLNSGGANEQFF. The CDR3 DNA is TGTGCCAGCAGCTTAAATAGCGGGGGGGCCAATGAGCAGTTCTTC.

The V gene is TRBV20-1, the J gene TRBJ1-2, with D tentatively TRBD1 (6 bases). Trimming shortened V by 6 bases and J by 5 bases, and 13 bases separated the two germline ends. From germline, CDR1 is DFQATT and CDR2 SNEGSKA (reference sequence). This CDR3 comprises 12 residues. The CDR3 loop is CSAPGTTYGYTF. The DNA for the CDR3 is TGCAGTGCCCCCGGGACAACTTATGGCTACACCTTC.

In this sample, this clonotype turned up a few times. The gene calls are TRBV6-5 and TRBJ2-7; the match to TRBD2 covers 7 bases. V trimming: 6 bases; J trimming: 1 base; junction bases outside the gene matches: 9. This CDR3 has 15 residues. From germline, CDR1 is MNHEY and CDR2 SVGAGI. As DNA, the CDR3 is TGTGCCAGCAGGGAACTCGGGGGGAGTTCCTACGAGCAGTACTTC. Translation: CASRELGGSSYEQYF.

This clonotype has just a few counts. The genes are TRBV20-1 and TRBJ2-2; TRBD1 is a possible D gene (6 bases). The V gene's germline CDR1 is DFQATT and CDR2 SNEGSKA (reference sequence). CDR3 size: 14 residues. V was clipped by 3 bases and J by 4 bases, with 12 bases between them. The CDR3 DNA sequence: TGCAGTGCTAGTTCCAGGGGTAGCACCGGGGAGCTGTTTTTT. Translation: CSASSRGSTGELFF.

This clonotype turned up a few times. This rearrangement joins TRBV7-8 to TRBJ2-3; 13 nucleotides agree with TRBD2. Germline trimming cut 4 bases from V and 0 bases from J; bases unmatched to any gene: 4. This CDR3 region has 17 residues. Per germline, CDR1 SGHVS and CDR2 FQNEAQ. The CDR3, as DNA: TGTGCCAGCAGCTGGACTAGCGGGGGTCATAGCACAGATACGCAGTATTTT. Protein: CASSWTSGGHSTDTQYF.

This clonotype has just a few counts. V usage is TRBV7-2 and J usage is TRBJ2-4, with 8 bases matching TRBD2. Germline lookup yields CDR1 SGHTA and CDR2 FQGNSA. This CDR3 has 14 residues. With 3 bases clipped from V and 3 bases from J, the junction kept 1 base outside the gene matches. The CDR3 here is CASSFGGDKNIQYF. CDR3 bases: TGTGCCAGCAGCTTCGGGGGGGACAAAAACATTCAGTACTTC.

This clonotype occurred a few times. The gene calls are TRBV7-9 and TRBJ2-4, with TRBD1 matching 7 bases. J gave up 5 bases and V 4 bases, and 11 bases lay outside the gene matches. There are 16 residues in the CDR3. Germline assignment: CDR1 SEHNR and CDR2 FQNEAQ (reference sequence). DNA of the CDR3: TGTGCCAGCAGCTCCTCCTACAGGGGCCGTGAAAACATTCAGTACTTC. Translation: CASSSSYRGRENIQYF. Based on the CDR3 plus reference TRBV7-9 and TRBJ2-4, the full variable domain is DTGVSQNPRHKITKRGQNVTFRCDPISEHNRLYWYRQTLGQGPEFLTYFQNEAQLEKSRLLSDRFSAERPKGSFSTLEIQRTEQGDSAMYLCASSSSYRGRENIQYFGAGTRLSVL.

This clonotype has only a few counts. J is TRBJ2-5 and V is TRBV12-3 or TRBV12-4; 7 bases map to TRBD1. Unmatched junction bases numbered 5, after V lost 6 bases and J lost 4 bases. The CDR3 has 13 residues. CDR3 region: CASRSTGPETQYF. Written as DNA, the CDR3 is TGTGCCAGCAGATCGACAGGGCCAGAGACCCAGTACTTC.

The sample holds many counts of this clonotype. The chain recombines TRBV5-4 with TRBJ2-2; D call uncertain. Germline-derived CDR1 and CDR2 are SGHNT and YYREEE (reference sequence). V was trimmed by 5 bases and J by 5 bases, leaving 7 bases between them. The CDR3 is 12 residues long. The CDR3 coding sequence is TGTGCCAGCAGTCCAAGAACCGGGGAGCTGTTTTTT. This encodes CASSPRTGELFF.

Ten or more counts support this clonotype. The chain has TRBV12-3 or TRBV12-4 and TRBJ2-5; TRBD2 matches at 9 bases. CDR3 length: 15 amino acids. V gave up 6 bases and J gave up 2 bases; unmatched junction bases: 7. The CDR3 bases are TGTGCCAGCAGAGTTAGCGGGGGAAATCAAGAGACCCAGTACTTC. Its protein product is CASRVSGGNQETQYF.

The chain links TRBV15 to TRBJ2-1, with D tentatively TRBD1 (6 bases). Trimming removed 1 base at V and 10 bases at J, with 20 bases between. The CDR3 contains 16 residues. From germline, CDR1 is LNHNV and CDR2 YYDKDF (reference sequence). The CDR3 protein is CATSRGTDYPTTEQFF. The CDR3, as DNA: TGTGCCACCAGCAGAGGGACAGACTACCCCACAACCGAGCAGTTCTTC.

In its sample, this clonotype was seen a few times. The V gene is TRBV6-6, the J gene TRBJ2-3; 9 bases fit TRBD2. The CDR3 has 18 residues. Losses at the gene ends were 5 bases for V and 1 base for J; bases not matched to a gene: 13. Per germline, CDR1 MNHNY and CDR2 SVGAGI (reference sequence). The DNA for the CDR3 is TGTGCCAGCAGTCCCTCGGGCGGGGGGGCCTCAGGCACAGATACGCAGTATTTT. This encodes CASSPSGGGASGTDTQYF.